This TCR beta chain is from a study of early T cells in non-severe SARS-CoV-2 infection (dated by TCRdb to about 2021). Turning to the overall study: Bulk RNA from unsorted whole blood was used for TCR sequencing, so alpha and beta chains could not be paired. Summary of the overall study and its limitations: VDJdb matching was skewed toward anti-spike CD8 responses, so virus-specific expansions were likely underestimated and private and CD4 specificities were missed.

This clonotype has only a few counts. Which antigen it targets is not known. The input lacks base qualities; no much larger clone sits a single base away. Trimming takes 0 bases from V and 5 bases from J, and the germline ends sit 9 bases apart. Counted from cysteine to phenylalanine, this CDR3 has 14 amino acids. CDR3 DNA only is kept here, 42 bases in frame from base 1. In the germline V gene, CDR1 corresponds to SGHVS and CDR2 to FQNEAQ. Set within a cohort of healthcare workers in London, UK, this nested case-control study involved weekly PCR testing of nasopharyngeal swabs along with blood sampling. Healthcare workers were recruited during the week of the UK lockdown, between 23 and 31 March 2020, and followed weekly for up to about 15 weeks. The method was 5' RACE. The sequencing machine was a NextSeq 500. To correct for sequencing error and PCR bias, the TCR library protocol tagged individual cDNA molecules with unique molecular identifiers. Sequencing covered both TCR alpha and beta chains, and within each sample the abundances of alpha and beta sequences were tightly co-correlated. The original methods were these. Decombinator V4 was used to perform V gene, J gene and CDR3 annotation of TCR sequences. TCRs were defined as expanded if a significant change between any two time points was detected under a Poisson model with p below 0.0001. TCR abundances were normalised to the total number of TCRs sequenced per sample and were expressed as counts per million. MAIT TCRs were defined by TRAV1-2 paired with TRAJ12, TRAJ20 or TRAJ33, and iNKT TCRs by TRAV10 paired with TRAJ18. VDJdb, accessed on 1 November 2021, was searched for TCRs annotated for CMV, EBV and SARS-CoV-2, and TCRs annotated for more than one antigen were excluded. Using fastp trimming at Q25 and MiXCR clonotype assembly, TCRdb reanalyzed the public sequencing data and kept in-frame beta chains. Merged by CDR3 protein, the rows form single entries marked with the most common genes and DNA. TCRdb's processing, not the authors', yielded these V and J calls. This sample holds about 72,000 distinct CDR3 sequences; around a tenth were observed only once. Of the sample, 6% to 8.5% falls within the top ten clones.

The sample here was whole blood, taken at baseline. The chain links TRBV7-8 with TRBJ2-3; no D gene call is confident. This TCR was recovered from an adult who was a healthcare worker with PCR-confirmed SARS-CoV-2 infection or an uninfected control (not recorded which). DNA sequence: TGTGCCAGCAGCTTAGCGCCGGCTATAGATACGCAGTATTTT. Its coded protein is CASSLAPAIDTQYF.